One sample yielded the 2 T cell receptor beta chains listed below, sequenced in a study of cytomegalovirus exposure and HLA in healthy donors. The PCR had 60 Vbeta and 13 Jbeta primers. Produced via immunoSEQ multiplex PCR; TCRdb's table is partial and in-frame only. This sample yields 210,000 or so clones, of which roughly 88% are seen a single time; roughly 0.71% belongs to the top ten. The specimen was PBMCs. All receptors derive from a boy aged 2 to 10 in good health and CMV-seronegative.

The CDR3 region has the DNA TGTGCCAGCGGAACTAGGTTCGGAGATACGCAGTATTTT. Residues: CASGTRFGDTQYF. The J gene is TRBJ2-3, the V gene TRBV27; D possibly corresponds to TRBD2 (5 bases). This CDR3 comprises 13 residues. Trimming left V 8 bases short and J 5 bases short, with 14 bases between. CDR1 is MNHEY and CDR2 is SMNVEV in the germline V gene (reference sequence).

The chain carries TRBV28 and TRBJ1-5; a weak D match, TRBD1 (6 bases). V was trimmed by 4 bases and J by 7 bases, leaving 20 bases between them. This CDR3 contains 16 residues. Germline V gene sequence: CDR1 MDHEN, CDR2 SYDVKM. This CDR3 reads CASSSQGYGTGQPQHF. The CDR3 bases are TGTGCCAGCAGTTCTCAGGGGTACGGGACGGGGCAGCCCCAGCATTTT.